This TCR beta chain was identified during a study of control samples from healthy donors and cancer patients. TCRdb's copy holds only in-frame clones and misses some; the assay was immunoSEQ multiplex PCR. The sample carries some 3,000 clones, about 93% recorded once. This TCR was sampled from a man in his 70s with lung cancer. The sequencing input was PBMCs.

The CDR3 coding sequence is TGTGCCAGCAGTGAGGGGACAGGGGACATTCAGTACTTC. It translates to CASSEGTGDIQYF. This chain uses TRBV6-2 or TRBV6-3 with TRBJ2-4; 10 bases are shared with TRBD1. The germline V gene has CDR1 MNHEY and CDR2 SVGEGT. The CDR3 sequence is 13 residues long. V trimming: 5 bases; J trimming: 8 bases; junction bases outside the gene matches: 3.